The 19 T cell receptor beta chains below were found in one sample sequenced in a study of cytomegalovirus exposure and HLA in healthy donors. 13 Jbeta primers and 60 Vbeta primers were used for the PCR. Using immunoSEQ multiplex PCR, the repertoire was profiled, and TCRdb retains in-frame clones only, with some absent. Seen here are 300,000 or so clones, 70% to 90% observed once, and the top ten hold 2% to 2.5%. Sequenced sample: PBMCs. The receptors stem from a woman in her thirties or forties in good health and CMV-seropositive.

The chain carries TRBV6-1 and TRBJ2-5, with a weak D call TRBD1 (6 bases). Trimming pared 8 bases from V and 5 bases from J, leaving 15 bases between. The CDR3 loop spans 13 amino acids. Germline CDR1 MNHNS, CDR2 SASEGT. CDR3 coding DNA: TGTGCCAGCCGCAGACAGGAAAGGGAGACCCAGTACTTC. Protein product: CASRRQERETQYF.

V gene TRBV30 combines with J gene TRBJ2-5; TRBD1 might be the D (5 bases). Germline CDR1 GTSNPN, CDR2 SVGIG (reference sequence). Between the trimmed V and J ends, which lost 1 base and 6 bases, there was a span of 9 bases. The CDR3 sequence is 12 residues long. CDR3 in DNA: TGTGCCTGGAGTGCTGGGGCCCAGACCCAGTACTTC. Translated: CAWSAGAQTQYF.

The V gene is TRBV7-9, the J gene TRBJ1-5; no clear D gene. V was trimmed by 1 base and J by 3 bases, leaving 7 bases between them. The CDR3 has 14 amino acids. CDR1 is SEHNR, CDR2 FQNEAQ, per germline (reference sequence). Here the CDR3 reads CASSLGQFNQPQHF. The CDR3 region has the DNA TGTGCCAGCAGCTTAGGCCAGTTCAATCAGCCCCAGCATTTT.

CDR3 DNA: TGTGCCAGCAGCGATGACAGGGTCTATGGCTACACCTTC. Encoded protein: CASSDDRVYGYTF. The chain is built from TRBV6-5 and TRBJ1-2; 7 bases are shared with TRBD1. In germline, CDR1 is MNHEY, CDR2 SVGAGI. The V and J ends lost 6 bases and 4 bases, in that order; junction bases with no gene match: 5. The CDR3 runs to 13 residues.

The rearrangement uses TRBV4-2 and TRBJ2-1, with TRBD2 as a possible D gene (6 bases). The V end was cut by 0 bases, the J end by 7 bases, with 13 bases between. The V gene's germline CDR1 is LGHNA and CDR2 YNFKEQ. The CDR3 has 15 residues. The CDR3 sequence: CASSQDPGVENEQFF. The CDR3 DNA reads as TGTGCCAGCAGCCAAGATCCGGGAGTTGAGAATGAGCAGTTCTTC.

The chain is built from TRBV30 and TRBJ2-2; tentatively, D is TRBD1 (6 bases). Germline V gene lookup returns CDR1 GTSNPN and CDR2 SVGIG (reference sequence). The CDR3 totals 15 residues. V dropped 1 base and J dropped 7 bases, with 16 bases sitting between them. This chain's CDR3 is CAWSEGTGLIGELFF. The CDR3 coding sequence is TGTGCCTGGAGTGAGGGAACAGGGTTAATCGGGGAGCTGTTTTTT.

In regard to this clone: This specimen includes other DNA sequences encoding the same CDR3. This chain connects TRBV28 to TRBJ2-2, with D unresolved. The CDR3 sequence is 12 residues long. Germline V CDR1 and CDR2: MDHEN, SYDVKM. V was trimmed by 2 bases and J by 9 bases, leaving 7 bases between them. The CDR3 loop reads CASSLLSRELFF. The CDR3 DNA reads as TGTGCCAGCAGTTTACTAAGCCGGGAGCTGTTTTTT.

The V gene is TRBV4-3, the J gene TRBJ1-6, with a weak D call TRBD1 (5 bases). Between the trimmed V and J ends, which lost 0 bases and 2 bases, there was a span of 17 bases. Germline CDR1 reads LGHNA; CDR2 reads YSLEER. This CDR3 has 19 amino acids. CDR3 nucleotide sequence: TGCGCCAGCAGCCAAGATGGCCCCCTGCCAGGGACCTATAATTCACCCCTCCACTTT. Amino acids: CASSQDGPLPGTYNSPLHF.

In DNA form, the CDR3 reads TGTGCCAGCAGCCCATGGGGGGCTAGCGGGAGGAATGAGCAGTTCTTC. The encoded protein is CASSPWGASGRNEQFF. This chain links TRBV7-3 with TRBJ2-1; 11 bases align to TRBD2. The CDR3 contains 16 residues. V lost 5 bases to trimming and J lost 7 bases; unmatched junction nucleotides: 10. CDR1 SGHTA and CDR2 FQGTGA come from the germline V gene.

This clone occurred once. The gene calls are TRBV7-2 and TRBJ1-6; possible D gene TRBD1, 5 bases. This CDR3 contains 17 residues. Trimming cost V 4 bases and J 0 bases, with 13 bases left between them. Germline CDR1 SGHTA, CDR2 FQGNSA. CDR3: CASSSRDGSSYNSPLHF. The CDR3 DNA reads as TGTGCCAGCAGCTCGCGGGACGGTAGCTCCTATAATTCACCCCTCCACTTT.

The rearrangement joins TRBV5-1 to TRBJ2-5, with 15 bases that match TRBD2. This CDR3 is 16 amino acids long. The germline V gene has CDR1 SGHRS and CDR2 YFSETQ. The junction had 2 bases not matched to a gene; V was cut back by 1 base and J by 4 bases. CDR3: CASSLRTSGRGETQYF. CDR3 DNA: TGCGCCAGCAGCTTGAGGACTAGCGGGAGGGGAGAGACCCAGTACTTC.

To note about this clone: Within the sample, other DNA sequences also encode this same CDR3. This chain joins TRBV7-9 and TRBJ2-5; D not resolved. CDR1 is SEHNR and CDR2 is FQNEAQ in the germline V gene (reference sequence). Trimming cost V 5 bases and J 1 base, with 2 bases left between them. This CDR3 is 11 amino acids long. CDR3 nucleotide sequence: TGTGCCAGCAGCCTCCAAGAGACCCAGTACTTC. Its protein is CASSLQETQYF.

The CDR3 DNA reads as TGCGCCAGCAGCCAAGAAGGGGTGACAGGGACGGGTTTGAGCTCTGGAAACACCATATATTTT. This codes for CASSQEGVTGTGLSSGNTIYF. The V and J genes are TRBV4-3 and TRBJ1-3, with 7 bases matching TRBD1. CDR1 is LGHNA and CDR2 is YSLEER in the germline V gene. The CDR3 contains 21 residues. Trimming cost V 0 bases and J 0 bases; bases outside gene matches: 17.

The V and J genes are TRBV7-2 and TRBJ2-7; TRBD2 agrees at 7 bases. Germline V gene lookup returns CDR1 SGHTA and CDR2 FQGNSA. V lost 2 bases to trimming and J lost 6 bases; unmatched junction nucleotides: 19. This CDR3 is built from 18 residues. This CDR3 is CASSLRRGSGTRMGEQYF. The CDR3 DNA is TGTGCCAGCAGCTTACGACGGGGCAGCGGGACGAGGATGGGCGAGCAGTACTTC.

The chain combines TRBV4-3 with TRBJ2-3; D might be TRBD2 (6 bases). This CDR3 has 15 amino acids. Germline CDR1 reads LGHNA; CDR2 reads YSLEER. V lost 3 bases and J lost 0, with 10 bases in between. Here the CDR3 DNA reads TGCGCCAGCAGCCAGGGCGGGGTGAGCACAGATACGCAGTATTTT. Protein: CASSQGGVSTDTQYF.

The chain links TRBV27 to TRBJ2-7; D might be TRBD2 (6 bases). CDR1 is MNHEY, CDR2 SMNVEV, per germline (reference sequence). V lost 7 bases and J lost 6, with 22 bases in between. The CDR3 is made up of 15 amino acids. Here the CDR3 DNA reads TGTGCCAGCATCGCCCTTTCCGGGAGTCTTGGCGAGCAGTACTTC. Its protein is CASIALSGSLGEQYF.

V is TRBV6-5 and J is TRBJ2-3; D is undetermined. The CDR3 extends over 16 amino acids. Germline V gives CDR1 MNHEY, CDR2 SVGAGI. V was pared by 4 bases and J by 2 bases, with 16 bases between. The CDR3 reads CASSSHEAGSTDTQYF. DNA of the CDR3: TGTGCCAGCAGTTCCCACGAGGCTGGTTCCACAGATACGCAGTATTTT.

The count of this clone is one. A read error may produce the germline difference seen at one junction end. V and J are TRBV7-9 and TRBJ2-2; TRBD1 aligns across 8 bases. Germline values: CDR1 SEHNR, CDR2 FQNEAQ (reference sequence). The CDR3 is 18 residues long. The CDR3 coding sequence is TGTTCCAGCAGCTTAGAGGTTCCCGGGACAGGTATTACCGGGGAGCTGTTTTTT. Residues: CSSSLEVPGTGITGELFF.

The chain carries TRBV2 and TRBJ1-1; D not resolved. The V end was cut by 8 bases, the J end by 7 bases, with 11 bases between. CDR3 length: 11 amino acids. The germline V gene encodes CDR1 SNHLY and CDR2 FYNNEI. CDR3 residues: CASSQEIEAFF. The CDR3 DNA reads TGTGCCAGCTCGCAGGAAATTGAAGCTTTCTTT.